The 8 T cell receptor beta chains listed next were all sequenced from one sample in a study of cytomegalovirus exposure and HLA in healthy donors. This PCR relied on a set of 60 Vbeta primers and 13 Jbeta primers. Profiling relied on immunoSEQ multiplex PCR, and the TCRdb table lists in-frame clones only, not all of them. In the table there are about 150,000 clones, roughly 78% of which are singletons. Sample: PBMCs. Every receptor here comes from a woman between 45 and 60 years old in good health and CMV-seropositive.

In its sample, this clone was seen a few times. CDR3 sequence reads: CASRPRQGAYEKLFF. In DNA, the CDR3 is TGTGCCAGCAGACCAAGACAGGGGGCTTATGAAAAACTGTTTTTT. V gene TRBV6-6 combines with J gene TRBJ1-4; 10 positions agree with TRBD1. V was pared by 6 bases and J by 6 bases, with 7 bases of the junction left unmatched. Looked up from germline, CDR1 is MNHNY and CDR2 is SVGAGI (reference sequence). The CDR3 is 15 amino acids.

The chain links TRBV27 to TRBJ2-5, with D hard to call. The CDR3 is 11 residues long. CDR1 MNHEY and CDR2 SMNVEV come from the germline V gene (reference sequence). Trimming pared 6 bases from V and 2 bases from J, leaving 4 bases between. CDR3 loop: CASRSQETQYF. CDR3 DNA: TGTGCCAGCAGGTCGCAAGAGACCCAGTACTTC.

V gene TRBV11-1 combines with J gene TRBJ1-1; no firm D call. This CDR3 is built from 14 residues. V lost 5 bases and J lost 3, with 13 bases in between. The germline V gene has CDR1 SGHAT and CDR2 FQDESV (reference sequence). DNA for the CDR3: TGTGCCAGCAGCCCCAAATGGGGAGACACTGAAGCTTTCTTT. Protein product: CASSPKWGDTEAFF.

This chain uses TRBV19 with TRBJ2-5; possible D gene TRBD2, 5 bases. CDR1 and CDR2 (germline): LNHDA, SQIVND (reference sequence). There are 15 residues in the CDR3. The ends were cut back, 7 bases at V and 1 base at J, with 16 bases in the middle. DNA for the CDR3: TGTGCCAGTAAAAGAGCGGTCGGCTTCCAAGAGACCCAGTACTTC. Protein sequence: CASKRAVGFQETQYF. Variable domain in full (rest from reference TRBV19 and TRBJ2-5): DGGITQSPKYLFRKEGQNVTLSCEQNLNHDAMYWYRQDPGQGLRLIYYSQIVNDFQKGDIAEGYSVSREKKESFPLTVTSAQKNPTAFYLCASKRAVGFQETQYFGPGTRLLVL.

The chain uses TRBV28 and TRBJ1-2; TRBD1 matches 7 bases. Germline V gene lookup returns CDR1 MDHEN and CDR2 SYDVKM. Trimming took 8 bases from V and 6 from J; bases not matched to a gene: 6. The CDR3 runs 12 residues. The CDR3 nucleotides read TGTGCCAGCCTGGGACAGCACGATGGCTACACCTTC. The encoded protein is CASLGQHDGYTF.

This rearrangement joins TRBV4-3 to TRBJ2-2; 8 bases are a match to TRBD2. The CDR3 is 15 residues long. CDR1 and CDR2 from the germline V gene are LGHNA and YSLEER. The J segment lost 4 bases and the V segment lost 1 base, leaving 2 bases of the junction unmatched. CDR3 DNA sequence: TGCGCCAGCAGCCAAGTCCTAGCGGGCACCGGGGAGCTGTTTTTT. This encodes CASSQVLAGTGELFF.

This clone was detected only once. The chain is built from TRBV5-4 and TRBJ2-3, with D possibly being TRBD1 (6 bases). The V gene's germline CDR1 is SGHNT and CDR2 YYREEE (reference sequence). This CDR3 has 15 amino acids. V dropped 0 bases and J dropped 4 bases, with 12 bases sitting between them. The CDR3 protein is CASSLVGQGPDTQYF. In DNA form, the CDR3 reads TGTGCCAGCAGCTTGGTGGGGCAGGGGCCAGATACGCAGTATTTT.

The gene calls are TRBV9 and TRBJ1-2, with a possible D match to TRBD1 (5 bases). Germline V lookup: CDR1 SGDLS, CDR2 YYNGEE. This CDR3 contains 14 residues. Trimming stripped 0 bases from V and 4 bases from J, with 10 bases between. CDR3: CASSVGGGFYGYTF. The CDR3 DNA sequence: TGTGCCAGCAGCGTAGGGGGGGGTTTCTATGGCTACACCTTC. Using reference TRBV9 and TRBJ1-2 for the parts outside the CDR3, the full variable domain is DSGVTQTPKHLITATGQRVTLRCSPRSGDLSVYWYQQSLDQGLQFLIQYYNGEERAKGNILERFSAQQFPDLHSELNLSSLELGDSALYFCASSVGGGFYGYTFGSGTRLTVV.